One TCR beta chain is described in this entry. This specimen belongs to a study of blood T cell repertoires in COVID-19. As for the study in general: From the United States, Italy and Spain came samples of acute and convalescent COVID-19.

The V gene's germline CDR1 is SGHNT and CDR2 YYREEE (reference sequence). J gave up 4 bases and V 4 bases, and 6 bases lay outside the gene matches. The CDR3 runs to 14 residues. The age range of participants was about 18 to 90 years, with residence in about 25 US areas. Participant reports of clinical history set cohort assignment. Original processing notes: Amplified reference gene primers provided the basis for estimating nucleated cell counts. Profiling relied on immunoSEQ multiplex PCR, and the TCRdb table lists in-frame clones only, not all of them. D and trimming were read from the DNA, whereas the V and J calls and clone size are those reported in that table. Of approximately 270,000 clones detected, about 87% appear once; the ten largest clones hold roughly 4.3%.

The chain recombines TRBV5-4 with TRBJ2-7, with 9 bases that match TRBD1. This TCR came from a woman aged 25 to 39 with acute COVID-19. The sequenced sample consisted of PBMCs or T cells enriched from blood (not recorded which). The CDR3 reads CASSKGQGAYEQYF. In DNA, the CDR3 is TGTGCCAGCAGCAAGGGACAGGGAGCGTACGAGCAGTACTTC.